This is a list of T cell receptor beta chains from one sample in a study of early T cells in non-severe SARS-CoV-2 infection. Using its own MiXCR run on the 5' RACE reads, TCRdb lists one record per CDR3 protein. Counted here are approximately 50,000 distinct CDR3 sequences, approximately 8.4% occurring once; the ten biggest clones make up around 4%. Sequences were obtained from whole blood. The origin of the receptors is an adult who was a healthcare worker with PCR-confirmed SARS-CoV-2 infection or an uninfected control (not recorded which). CDR3s include the opening cysteine and the closing phenylalanine or tryptophan. The D gene is left open where the match is weak. Clone size is not always given. Where it is, it says once, few, many or a class for expanded clones.

-,TRBJ2-1,TRBV7-6,TRBD2,CASSSGPGGANEQFF,TGTGCCAGCAGCTCCGGCCCCGGGGGGGCCAATGAGCAGTTCTTC
few,TRBJ1-2,TRBV10-2,-,CASSERGPIFNYGYTF,TGCGCCAGCAGTGAGCGGGGACCGATCTTTAACTATGGCTACACCTTC
-,TRBJ1-5,TRBV5-5,-,CASSGDPQTNQPQHF,TGTGCCAGCAGCGGAGATCCTCAAACCAATCAGCCCCAGCATTTT
many,TRBJ1-6,TRBV9,TRBD1,CASSTRQGDDSPLHF,TGTGCCAGCAGCACCCGACAGGGCGATGATTCACCCCTCCACTTT
many,TRBJ2-3,TRBV29-1,-,CSVVTSSLWDTQYF,TGCAGCGTCGTAACATCGTCCCTCTGGGATACGCAGTATTTT
-,TRBJ2-5,TRBV3-1,-,CASLNLETQYF,TGTGCCAGCCTGAACTTGGAGACCCAGTACTTC
many,TRBJ2-2,TRBV6-4,-,CASSDRADYTGVLFF,TGTGCCAGCAGTGACCGGGCAGACTACACCGGGGTGCTGTTTTTT
many,TRBJ2-1,TRBV12-3/TRBV12-4,-,CASRRRQLSGNNEQFF,TGTGCCAGCAGACGTCGACAGCTCAGCGGTAACAATGAGCAGTTCTTC
many,TRBJ2-2,TRBV9,TRBD2,CASSSQREGTGELFF,TGTGCCAGCAGCTCGCAGCGGGAGGGCACCGGGGAGCTGTTTTTT
-,TRBJ2-7,TRBV7-2,-,CASSFYYEQYF,TGTGCCAGCAGTTTCTACTACGAGCAGTACTTC
few,TRBJ2-1,TRBV27,TRBD1,CASRKGANEQFF,TGTGCCAGCAGGAAGGGGGCGAATGAGCAGTTCTTC
-,TRBJ2-3,TRBV12-3/TRBV12-4,-,CASSLLREDTQYF,TGTGCCAGCAGCCTCCTCCGGGAAGATACGCAGTATTTT
-,TRBJ1-5,TRBV2,-,CASRGSNQPQHF,TGTGCCAGCCGAGGTAGCAATCAGCCCCAGCATTTT
many,TRBJ2-3,TRBV3-1,TRBD2,CASSQDLAVSTDTQYF,TGTGCCAGCAGCCAAGATCTAGCGGTTAGCACAGATACGCAGTATTTT
many,TRBJ2-2,TRBV5-1,TRBD2,CASSPGTSTGELFF,TGCGCCAGCAGCCCAGGGACTAGCACCGGGGAGCTGTTTTTT
many,TRBJ2-7,TRBV7-6,TRBD1,CASSSIQGVSNEQYF,TGTGCCAGCAGCTCCATACAGGGGGTTTCCAACGAGCAGTACTTC
many,TRBJ2-7,TRBV10-2,-,CASREGSSYEQYF,TGCGCCAGCAGGGAGGGGAGCTCCTACGAGCAGTACTTC
-,TRBJ2-2,TRBV27,-,CASSYGGITGELFF,TGTGCCAGCAGTTATGGGGGAATCACCGGGGAGCTGTTTTTT
few,TRBJ2-5,TRBV7-6,-,CASSPGGRGYEETQYF,TGTGCCAGCAGCCCCGGCGGCAGGGGCTATGAAGAGACCCAGTACTTC
-,TRBJ1-3,TRBV29-1,-,CSVERQSGNTIYF,TGCAGCGTTGAGCGGCAATCTGGAAACACCATATATTTT
many,TRBJ2-1,TRBV2,-,CASSEWGDLSNNEQFF,TGTGCCAGCAGTGAGTGGGGGGACTTATCCAACAATGAGCAGTTCTTC
few,TRBJ2-7,TRBV7-6,-,CASSLGGPHYEQYF,TGTGCCAGCAGCTTAGGGGGACCTCACTACGAGCAGTACTTC